This is a list of T cell receptor beta chains from one sample in a study of blood T cell repertoires in COVID-19. Assay used: immunoSEQ multiplex PCR; TCRdb lists only in-frame clones, some missing. Here the sample spans 150,000 to 200,000 clones, less than 90% being singletons. Sequencing was done on a sample of peripheral blood. Receptor source: a man aged 65 to 85 with active or convalescent COVID-19. CDR3s include the opening cysteine and the closing phenylalanine or tryptophan. A D gene is named only where the DNA matches it firmly. Clone size is shown for a subset of rows, as once, few, many or a class of expanded clone.

D gene | CDR3 length | clone size | J gene | V gene | CDR3 DNA | CDR3 protein
. | 13 | . | TRBJ1-2 | TRBV11-2 | TGTGCAACCCGTACGACAGATAACTATGGCTACACCTTC | CATRTTDNYGYTF
. | 16 | . | TRBJ2-1 | TRBV24-1 | TGTGCCACCAGTGAGATCGGGGTTGGCTCCTACAATGAGCAGTTCTTC | CATSEIGVGSYNEQFF
TRBD2 | 14 | . | TRBJ2-7 | TRBV19 | TGTGCCAGTAGCCGGGGCCCGGGAGGCTACGAGCAGTACTTC | CASSRGPGGYEQYF
. | 13 | . | TRBJ2-6 | TRBV2 | TGTGCCAGCATCCCGGGAGGGGCCAACGTCCTGACTTTC | CASIPGGANVLTF
. | 15 | . | TRBJ1-4 | TRBV5-4 | TGTGCCAGCAGCTTGGCCGGGGGGGGTAATGAAAAACTGTTTTTT | CASSLAGGGNEKLFF
TRBD1 | 16 | . | TRBJ2-7 | TRBV5-5 | TGTGCCAGCAGCCTAGGACAGGGGAGGGTCCCCTACGAGCAGTACTTC | CASSLGQGRVPYEQYF
. | 15 | . | TRBJ2-3 | TRBV6-5 | TGTGCCAGCAGTTCCCGACAGGCTACACGAGATACGCAGTATTTT | CASSSRQATRDTQYF
. | 13 | . | TRBJ2-5 | TRBV9 | TGTGCCAGCAGCCAGGACAGTCTGGAGACCCAGTACTTC | CASSQDSLETQYF
TRBD1 | 13 | . | TRBJ1-4 | TRBV7-9 | TGTGCCAGCAGCGAGGGGGCCGGAGAAAAACTGTTTTTT | CASSEGAGEKLFF
TRBD1 | 18 | . | TRBJ2-1 | TRBV4-3 | TGCGCCAGCAGCCAGGGGACAGGGTTTCTCGGTATTAGCAATGAGCAGTTCTTC | CASSQGTGFLGISNEQFF
. | 16 | . | TRBJ1-4 | TRBV10-2 | TGCGCCAGCAGTGGTTCTGCGCTTGCAACTAATGAAAAACTGTTTTTT | CASSGSALATNEKLFF
TRBD1 | 15 | . | TRBJ1-2 | TRBV7-2 | TGTGCCAGCAGCTTGGGACAGGGGAGGATATTTGGCTACACCTTC | CASSLGQGRIFGYTF
TRBD2 | 16 | . | TRBJ2-1 | TRBV7-8 | TGTGCCAGCAGCCCAGTCCGGGGGGGCTCCTACAATGAGCAGTTCTTC | CASSPVRGGSYNEQFF
TRBD1 | 16 | . | TRBJ1-3 | TRBV2 | TGTGCCAGCAGCCGACAGGGACGGGGCTCTGGAAACACCATATATTTT | CASSRQGRGSGNTIYF
. | 15 | few | TRBJ2-3 | TRBV5-1 | TGCGCCAGCAGCGTCGGAGGGAGTCTAGCAGATACGCAGTATTTT | CASSVGGSLADTQYF